The clone carrying this T cell receptor beta chain was detected once. Its specificity is unknown. The sample comes from a study of blood T cells in healthy people across ages. Broader study findings: More naive CD4+ cells and higher diversity marked long-lived donors relative to aged donors.

The CDR3 extends over 12 amino acids. Then a second PCR, running roughly 7 to 12 cycles, was carried out with a sample-barcoded 5' primer and a J-beta primer mix. Each CDR3 protein gets one entry after TCRdb re-called the 5' RACE reads with MiXCR. Here the sample spans 1.5 million to 2 million distinct CDR3 sequences, around half being singletons. The genes are TRBV21-1 and TRBJ2-4; TRBD1 was called by the table and not checked on the DNA. TRBV21-1 is a pseudogene segment. The sequence came from a woman in her forties in good health. Sequences were obtained from blood. The CDR3 nucleotides are TGTGCCAGCAGCGGGACAGATCACATTCAGTACTTC. Encoded protein: CASSGTDHIQYF.